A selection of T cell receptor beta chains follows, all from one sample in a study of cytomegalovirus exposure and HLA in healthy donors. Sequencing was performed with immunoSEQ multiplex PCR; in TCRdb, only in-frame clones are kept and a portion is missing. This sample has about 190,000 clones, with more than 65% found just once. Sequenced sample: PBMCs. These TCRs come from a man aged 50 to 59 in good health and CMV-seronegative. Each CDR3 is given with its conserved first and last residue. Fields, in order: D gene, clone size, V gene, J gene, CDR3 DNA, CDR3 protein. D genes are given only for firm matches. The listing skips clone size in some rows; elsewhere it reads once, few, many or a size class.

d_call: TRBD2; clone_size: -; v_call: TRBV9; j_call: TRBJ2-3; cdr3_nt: TGTGCCAGCAGCCCCCAGTCCACTAGCGGGGGGATGAGAGATACGCAGTATTTT; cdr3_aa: CASSPQSTSGGMRDTQYF
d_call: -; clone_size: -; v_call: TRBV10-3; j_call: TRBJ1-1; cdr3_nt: TGTGCCATCAGTGAGTCGAGGGACACTGAAGCTTTCTTT; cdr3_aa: CAISESRDTEAFF
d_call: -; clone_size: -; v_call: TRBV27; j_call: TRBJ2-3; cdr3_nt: TGTGCCAGCAGTTTTAGAGGGGGAGATACGCAGTATTTT; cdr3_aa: CASSFRGGDTQYF
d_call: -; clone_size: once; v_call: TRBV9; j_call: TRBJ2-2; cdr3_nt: TGTGCCAGCAGCGTAGGGAGGGGTAGCCCCGGGGAGCTGTTTTTT; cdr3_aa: CASSVGRGSPGELFF
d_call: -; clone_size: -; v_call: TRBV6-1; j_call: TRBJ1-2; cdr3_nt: TGTGCCAGGGGGCAGCTCTATGGCTACACCTTC; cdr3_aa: CARGQLYGYTF
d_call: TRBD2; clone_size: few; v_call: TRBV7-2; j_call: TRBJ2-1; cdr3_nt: TGTGCCAGCAGCTTAGTAGCGGGGCCGGGAAATGAGCAGTTCTTC; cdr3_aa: CASSLVAGPGNEQFF
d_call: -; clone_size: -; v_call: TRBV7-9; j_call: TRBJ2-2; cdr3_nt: TGTGCCAGCAGCCCGGGGTCCGGATCGAACACCGGGGAGCTGTTTTTT; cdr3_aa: CASSPGSGSNTGELFF
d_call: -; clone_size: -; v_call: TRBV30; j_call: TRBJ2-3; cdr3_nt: TGTGCCTGGAGTGGGCCCAACACAGATACGCAGTATTTT; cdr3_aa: CAWSGPNTDTQYF
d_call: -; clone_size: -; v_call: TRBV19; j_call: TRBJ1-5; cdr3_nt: TGTGCCAGTAGTACGGGTCTTAGCAATCAGCCCCAGCATTTT; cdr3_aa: CASSTGLSNQPQHF
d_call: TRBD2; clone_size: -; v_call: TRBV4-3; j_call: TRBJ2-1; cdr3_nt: TGCGCCAGCAGCCGAAGGGGCGGGGGGGCCGGCGGGGAGCAGTTCTTC; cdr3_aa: CASSRRGGGAGGEQFF
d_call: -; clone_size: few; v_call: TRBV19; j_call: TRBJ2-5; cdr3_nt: TGTGCCAGTAGTCCCGACATGGGAGAGACCCAGTACTTC; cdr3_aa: CASSPDMGETQYF
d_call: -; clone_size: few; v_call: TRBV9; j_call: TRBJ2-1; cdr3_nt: TGTGCCAGCAGCATCAGATCGGGAGCTACTTACAATGAGCAGTTCTTC; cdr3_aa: CASSIRSGATYNEQFF
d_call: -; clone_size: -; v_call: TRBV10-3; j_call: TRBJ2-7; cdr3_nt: TGTGCCATCAGTGGACAGGCCTCCTACGAGCAGTACTTC; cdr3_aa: CAISGQASYEQYF
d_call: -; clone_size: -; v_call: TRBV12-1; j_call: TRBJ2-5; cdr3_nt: TGTGCCAGCAGCTCAGGGACTAGCGGCCAAGAGACCCAGTACTTC; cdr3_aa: CASSSGTSGQETQYF
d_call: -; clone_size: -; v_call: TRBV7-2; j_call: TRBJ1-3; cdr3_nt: TGTGCCAGCAGCTTAGACTACTCTGGAAACACCATATATTTT; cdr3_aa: CASSLDYSGNTIYF
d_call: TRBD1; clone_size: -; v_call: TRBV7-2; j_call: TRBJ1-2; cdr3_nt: TGTGCCAGCAGCTTAGGGACAGGGGTAGATGGCTACACCTTC; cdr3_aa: CASSLGTGVDGYTF
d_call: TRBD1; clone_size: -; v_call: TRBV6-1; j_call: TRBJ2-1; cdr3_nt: TGTGCCAGCAGGACAGGGGTCGGTGAGCAGTTCTTC; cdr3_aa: CASRTGVGEQFF
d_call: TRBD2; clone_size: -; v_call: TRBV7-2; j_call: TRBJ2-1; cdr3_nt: TGTGCCAGCAGCTTAGGTGGCGGGGGGGCCTACAATGAGCAGTTCTTC; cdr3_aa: CASSLGGGGAYNEQFF
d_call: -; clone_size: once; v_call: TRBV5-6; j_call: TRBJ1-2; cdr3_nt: TGTGCCAGCAGCTTGACACAGGGATATGGCTACACCTTC; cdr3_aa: CASSLTQGYGYTF
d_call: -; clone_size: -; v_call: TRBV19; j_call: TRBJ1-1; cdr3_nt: TGTGCCAGTAGTCCTCGGGGGAGTGAAGCTTTCTTT; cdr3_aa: CASSPRGSEAFF
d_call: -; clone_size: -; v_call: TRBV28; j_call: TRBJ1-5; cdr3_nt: TGTGCCAGCAGTTTTAGAGATTTTAATCAGCCCCAGCATTTT; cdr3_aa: CASSFRDFNQPQHF
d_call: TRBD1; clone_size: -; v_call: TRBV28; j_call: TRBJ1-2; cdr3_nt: TGTGCCAGCACCGTTACAGGGGGCAGTGGCTACACCTTC; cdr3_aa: CASTVTGGSGYTF
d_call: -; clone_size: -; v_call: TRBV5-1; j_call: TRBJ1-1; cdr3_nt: TGCGCCAGCAGCGGAGGCGGGACCACTGAAGCTTTCTTT; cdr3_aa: CASSGGGTTEAFF
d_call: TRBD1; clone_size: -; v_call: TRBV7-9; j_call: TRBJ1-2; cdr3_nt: TGTGCCATTAGAACCTCGGGACAGGAGATCTATGGCTACACCTTC; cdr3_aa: CAIRTSGQEIYGYTF
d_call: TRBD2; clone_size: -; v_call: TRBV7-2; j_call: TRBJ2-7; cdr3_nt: TGTGCCAGCAGTGCCTCTCCGGGACTATCCTCCTACGAGCAGTACTTC; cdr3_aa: CASSASPGLSSYEQYF
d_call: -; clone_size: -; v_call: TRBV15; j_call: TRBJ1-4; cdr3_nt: TGTGCCACCAGCAGCCGCCCGGGGTCAACTAATGAAAAACTGTTTTTT; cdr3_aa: CATSSRPGSTNEKLFF
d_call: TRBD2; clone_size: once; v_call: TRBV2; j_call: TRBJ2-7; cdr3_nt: TGTGCCAGCAGCGGGACTAGCGTTTACGAGCAGTACTTC; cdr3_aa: CASSGTSVYEQYF
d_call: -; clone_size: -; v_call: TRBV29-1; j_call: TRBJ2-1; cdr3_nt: TGCAGCGTTAGCCCAATTCAGGGAGGTGAGCAGTTCTTC; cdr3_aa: CSVSPIQGGEQFF
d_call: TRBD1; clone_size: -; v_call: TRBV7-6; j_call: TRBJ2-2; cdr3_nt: TGTGCCAGCAGCTTAGGGACAGGAGAGACCGGGGAGCTGTTTTTT; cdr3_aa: CASSLGTGETGELFF
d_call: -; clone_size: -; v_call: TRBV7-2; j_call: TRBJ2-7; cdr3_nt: TGTGCCAGCAGCTTTGGGGTAGCGTTCTACGAGCAGTACTTC; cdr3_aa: CASSFGVAFYEQYF
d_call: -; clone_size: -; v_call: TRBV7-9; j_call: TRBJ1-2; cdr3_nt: TGTGCCAGCAGCTTAGGGGACTCCGCGGCATATGGCTACACCTTC; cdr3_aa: CASSLGDSAAYGYTF
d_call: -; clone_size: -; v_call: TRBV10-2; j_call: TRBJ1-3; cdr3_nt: TGCGCCAGCAGTGACCAAACCCCGGGACAAGCAGGAAACACCATATATTTT; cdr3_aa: CASSDQTPGQAGNTIYF
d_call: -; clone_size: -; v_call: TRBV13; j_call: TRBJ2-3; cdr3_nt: TGTGCCAGCAGCCTCCGTATAGCATCAGATACGCAGTATTTT; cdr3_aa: CASSLRIASDTQYF
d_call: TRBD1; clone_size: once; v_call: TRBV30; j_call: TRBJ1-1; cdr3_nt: TGTGCCTGGGCTTCCGGGACAGGGTTCGCGGGGACTGAAGCTTTCTTT; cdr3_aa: CAWASGTGFAGTEAFF
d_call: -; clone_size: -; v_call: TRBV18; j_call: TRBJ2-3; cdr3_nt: TGTGCCAGCTCAGGCAAGGGACAACTCTATCGCCAAGGTACGCAGTATTTT; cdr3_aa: CASSGKGQLYRQGTQYF
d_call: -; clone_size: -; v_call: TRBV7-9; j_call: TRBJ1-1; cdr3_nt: TGTGCCAGCAGCTTAGTCGACAGGAGGATGAACACTGAAGCTTTCTTT; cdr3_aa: CASSLVDRRMNTEAFF
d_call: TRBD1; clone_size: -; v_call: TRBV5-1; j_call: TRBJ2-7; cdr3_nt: TGCGCCAGCAGCCCGGGACAGGGGGCAGGGTACGAGCAGTACTTC; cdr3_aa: CASSPGQGAGYEQYF
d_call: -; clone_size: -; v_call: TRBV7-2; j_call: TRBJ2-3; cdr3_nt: TGTGCCAGCAGCTTAAGTGGGGGGGCAGCCGATACGCAGTATTTT; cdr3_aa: CASSLSGGAADTQYF
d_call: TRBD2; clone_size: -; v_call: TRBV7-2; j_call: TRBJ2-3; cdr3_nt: TGTGCCAGCAGCTTAGTTGGCGGGGGGAGCACAGATACGCAGTATTTT; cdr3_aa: CASSLVGGGSTDTQYF
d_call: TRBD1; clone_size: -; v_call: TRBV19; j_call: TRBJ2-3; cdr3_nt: TGTGCCAGTAGTGATCCGGGACAGGGCTCAGATACGCAGTATTTT; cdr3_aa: CASSDPGQGSDTQYF
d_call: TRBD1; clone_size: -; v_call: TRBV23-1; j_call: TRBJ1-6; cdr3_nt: TGCGCCAGCCCTCGACAGGGTAGGGGTAATTCACCCCTCCACTTT; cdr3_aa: CASPRQGRGNSPLHF
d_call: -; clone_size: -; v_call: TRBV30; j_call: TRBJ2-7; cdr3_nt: TGTGCCTGGAGTAGATCCGTCAGCTCCTACGAGCAGTACTTC; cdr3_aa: CAWSRSVSSYEQYF
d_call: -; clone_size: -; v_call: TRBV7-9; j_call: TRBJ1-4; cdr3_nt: TGTGCCAGCAGCTTAGAATTCGTAGGGCGGGGTGAAAAACTGTTTTTT; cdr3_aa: CASSLEFVGRGEKLFF
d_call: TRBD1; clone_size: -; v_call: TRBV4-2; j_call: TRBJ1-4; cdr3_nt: TGTGCCAGCAGCCAAGATTCACAGGGGGATGAAAAACTGTTTTTT; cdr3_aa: CASSQDSQGDEKLFF